This TCR beta chain was obtained from a study of blood T cell repertoires in COVID-19. V lost 0 bases and J 6 bases, leaving 10 bases between the germline ends. CDR1 is SGHNT and CDR2 is YYREEE in the germline V gene (reference sequence). The CDR3 totals 13 residues. The table came from immunoSEQ multiplex PCR; TCRdb's copy has only in-frame clones and leaves some out. The sample carries approximately 250,000 clones, around 89% recorded once. This receptor was identified in a woman aged 55-70 years in a cohort exposed to, infected with or recovered from COVID-19 (not recorded which). V usage is TRBV5-4 and J usage is TRBJ2-7; D remains unclear. Sample: PBMCs or T cells enriched from blood (not recorded which). The CDR3: CASSLAPVVEQYF. In nucleotides, the CDR3 is TGTGCCAGCAGCTTGGCCCCTGTAGTCGAGCAGTACTTC.